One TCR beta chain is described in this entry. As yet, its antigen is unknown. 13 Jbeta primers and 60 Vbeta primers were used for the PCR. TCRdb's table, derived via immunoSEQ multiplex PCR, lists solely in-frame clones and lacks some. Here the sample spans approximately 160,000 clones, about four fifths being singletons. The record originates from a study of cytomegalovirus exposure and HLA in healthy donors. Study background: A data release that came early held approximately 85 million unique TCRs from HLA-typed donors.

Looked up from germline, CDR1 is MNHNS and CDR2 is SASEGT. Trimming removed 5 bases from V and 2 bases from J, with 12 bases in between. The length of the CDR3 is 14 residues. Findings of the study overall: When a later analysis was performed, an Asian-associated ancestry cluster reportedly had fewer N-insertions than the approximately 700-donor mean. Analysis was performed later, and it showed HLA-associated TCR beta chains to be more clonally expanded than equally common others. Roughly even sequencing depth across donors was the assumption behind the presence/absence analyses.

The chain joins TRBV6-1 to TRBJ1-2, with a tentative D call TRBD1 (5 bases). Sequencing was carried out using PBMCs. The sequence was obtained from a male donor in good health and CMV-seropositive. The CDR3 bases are TGTGCCAGCAGTCCTGCCTCAGGGAACTATGGCTACACCTTC. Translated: CASSPASGNYGYTF.